This is a list of T cell receptor beta chains from one sample in a study of regulatory T cells in long-lasting Graves disease. MiXCR, run by TCRdb on the multiplex PCR reads, gives a single entry per CDR3 protein. The sample consists of 250,000 or so distinct CDR3 sequences, 15% to 20% of them appearing once. The same data also went into a second study, on T cells in Graves' hyperthyroidism and ophthalmopathy.

The sequenced sample was peripheral blood mononuclear cells (PBMCs), obtained at new diagnosis, from a patient treated with antithyroid drugs. Receptor source: a woman aged 25 to 39 with Graves disease. CDR3s include the opening cysteine and the closing phenylalanine or tryptophan. The order of the fields is J gene, D gene, clone size, V gene, CDR3 protein, CDR3 DNA. The D gene is left open where the match is weak. A clone size is listed for some rows: how often the clone was seen (once, few, many), or a class if it is expanded.

>TRBJ1-2|.|many|TRBV3-1
CASSQATGPYGYTF
TGTGCCAGCAGCCAAGCGACAGGACCCTATGGCTACACCTTC
>TRBJ2-2|.|many|TRBV28
CASRTPRRTGELFF
TGTGCCAGCAGAACACCCAGGCGCACCGGGGAGCTGTTTTTT
>TRBJ2-2|.|many|TRBV5-1
CASSSPAATGGELFF
TGCGCCAGCAGCTCTCCTGCGGCGACGGGCGGGGAGCTGTTTTTT
>TRBJ2-7|.|many|TRBV3-1
CASSHLSLQGRYEQYF
TGTGCCAGCAGCCACCTCTCCTTACAGGGGAGGTACGAGCAGTACTTC
>TRBJ2-1|TRBD2|many|TRBV20-1
CSASGLAGGRSYNEQFF
TGCAGTGCTAGTGGGCTAGCGGGGGGTCGGTCCTACAATGAGCAGTTCTTC
>TRBJ2-1|.|.|TRBV7-2
CASSFDQGYNEQFF
TGTGCCAGCAGCTTCGACCAGGGGTACAATGAGCAGTTCTTC
>TRBJ2-6|.|many|TRBV28
CASRSEASGANVLTF
TGTGCCAGCAGAAGTGAAGCCTCTGGGGCCAACGTCCTGACTTTC
>TRBJ2-3|.|many|TRBV13
CASSTRDTDTQYF
TGCGCCAGCAGCACCCGGGACACAGATACGCAGTATTTT
>TRBJ1-6|TRBD1|many|TRBV7-8
CASSSGTETSPLHF
TGTGCCAGCAGCTCCGGGACAGAGACTTCACCCCTCCACTTT
>TRBJ1-5|.|many|TRBV2
CASSEASVRAQPQHF
TGTGCCAGCAGTGAAGCGAGTGTCAGGGCTCAGCCCCAGCATTTT
>TRBJ1-1|.|many|TRBV3-1
CASSYAGTDTEAFF
TGTGCCAGCAGCTATGCCGGGACTGATACTGAAGCTTTCTTT
>TRBJ1-5|.|many|TRBV6-1
CASGGGVGQPQHF
TGTGCCAGCGGTGGCGGAGTCGGTCAGCCCCAGCATTTT
>TRBJ1-1|.|many|TRBV29-1
CSVSVGTAQNTEAFF
TGCAGCGTTAGCGTAGGGACTGCACAAAACACTGAAGCTTTCTTT
>TRBJ1-6|.|many|TRBV12-3/TRBV12-4
CASSPQGRESPLHF
TGTGCCAGCAGCCCCCAAGGGCGGGAATCACCCCTCCACTTT
>TRBJ2-3|TRBD2|.|TRBV29-1
CSVETTSGRTDTQYF
TGCAGCGTTGAGACGACTAGCGGGAGGACAGATACGCAGTATTTT
>TRBJ1-2|TRBD1|many|TRBV6-5
CASSSDGTGGSGYTF
TGTGCCAGCAGTTCCGACGGGACAGGAGGATCCGGCTACACCTTC
>TRBJ1-2|TRBD1|many|TRBV5-1
CASSWTGYDYGYTF
TGTGCCAGCAGCTGGACAGGGTACGACTATGGCTACACCTTC
>TRBJ2-3|.|many|TRBV3-1
CASGPGDTQYF
TGTGCCAGCGGTCCGGGGGATACGCAGTATTTT
>TRBJ2-2|TRBD2|.|TRBV11-1
CASSESGGGTGELFF
TGTGCCAGCAGCGAATCGGGGGGGGGCACCGGGGAGCTGTTTTTT
>TRBJ2-3|.|many|TRBV5-1
CASIGVATDTQYF
TGCGCCAGCATTGGAGTTGCAACAGATACGCAGTATTTT
>TRBJ2-4|.|many|TRBV12-3/TRBV12-4
CASSLPGGNIAKNIQYF
TGTGCCAGCAGCCTCCCTGGGGGCAATATAGCCAAAAACATTCAGTACTTC
>TRBJ2-7|TRBD2|many|TRBV11-2
CASSLVAGHSYEQYF
TGTGCCAGCAGCTTAGTAGCGGGGCACTCCTACGAGCAGTACTTC
>TRBJ1-4|.|many|TRBV7-2
CASSPQPATNEKLFF
TGCGCCAGCAGCCCACAACCTGCAACTAATGAAAAACTGTTTTTT
>TRBJ1-2|TRBD1|many|TRBV29-1
CSVVYRGWKYGYTF
TGCAGCGTTGTTTACAGGGGATGGAAGTATGGCTACACCTTC
>TRBJ2-3|TRBD1|few|TRBV4-1
CASSQPRTGKNTQYF
TGCGCCAGCAGCCAACCCCGGACAGGGAAAAATACGCAGTATTTT
>TRBJ2-7|TRBD1|many|TRBV9
CASSGAGQVYDEQYF
TGTGCCAGCAGCGGGGCGGGACAGGTCTACGACGAGCAGTACTTC
>TRBJ1-2|TRBD1|many|TRBV7-9
CASSFLRGETANYGYTF
TGTGCCAGCAGCTTCCTCAGGGGGGAAACAGCTAACTATGGCTACACCTTC
>TRBJ1-2|.|once|TRBV20-1
CSARAGDRGYTF
TGCAGTGCCAGAGCAGGTGACCGGGGCTACACCTTC
>TRBJ2-5|.|many|TRBV2
CASSRGLQETQYF
TGTGCCAGCAGTCGGGGACTGCAAGAGACCCAGTACTTC
>TRBJ2-1|.|many|TRBV3-1
CASSPWRSSYNEQFF
TGTGCCAGCAGTCCGTGGCGTAGCTCCTACAATGAGCAGTTCTTC